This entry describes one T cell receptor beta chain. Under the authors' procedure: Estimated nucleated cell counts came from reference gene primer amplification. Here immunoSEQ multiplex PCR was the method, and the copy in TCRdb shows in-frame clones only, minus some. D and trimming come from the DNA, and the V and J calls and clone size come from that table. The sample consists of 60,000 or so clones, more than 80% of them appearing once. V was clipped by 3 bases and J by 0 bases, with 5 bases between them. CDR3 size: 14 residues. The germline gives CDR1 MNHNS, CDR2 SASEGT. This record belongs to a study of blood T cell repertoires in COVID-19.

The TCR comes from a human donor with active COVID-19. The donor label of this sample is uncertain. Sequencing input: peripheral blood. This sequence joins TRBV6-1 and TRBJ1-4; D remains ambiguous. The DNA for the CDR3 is TGTGCCAGCAGTGAGGCCCCAACTAATGAAAAACTGTTTTTT. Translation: CASSEAPTNEKLFF.